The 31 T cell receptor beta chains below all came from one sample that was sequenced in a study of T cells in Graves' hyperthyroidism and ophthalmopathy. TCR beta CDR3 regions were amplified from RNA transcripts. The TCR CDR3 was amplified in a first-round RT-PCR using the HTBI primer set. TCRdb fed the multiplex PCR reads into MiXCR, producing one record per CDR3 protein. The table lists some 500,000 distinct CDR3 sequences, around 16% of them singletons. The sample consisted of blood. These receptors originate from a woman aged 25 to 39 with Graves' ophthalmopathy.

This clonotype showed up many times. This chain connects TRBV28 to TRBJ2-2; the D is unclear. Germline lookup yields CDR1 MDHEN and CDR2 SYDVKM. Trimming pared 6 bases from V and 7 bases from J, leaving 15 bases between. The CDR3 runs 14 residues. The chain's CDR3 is CASRTNRNDGELFF. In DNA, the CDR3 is TGTGCCAGCAGAACCAATCGGAACGACGGGGAGCTGTTTTTT. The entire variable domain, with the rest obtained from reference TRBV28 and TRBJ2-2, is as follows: DVKVTQSSRYLVKRTGEKVFLECVQDMDHENMFWYRQDPGLGLRLIYFSYDVKMKEKGDIPEGYSVSREKKERFSLILESASTNQTSMYLCASRTNRNDGELFFGEGSRLTVL.

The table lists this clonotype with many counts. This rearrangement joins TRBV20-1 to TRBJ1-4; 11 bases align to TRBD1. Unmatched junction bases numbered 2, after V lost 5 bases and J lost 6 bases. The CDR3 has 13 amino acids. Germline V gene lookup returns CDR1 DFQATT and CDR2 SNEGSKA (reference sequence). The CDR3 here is CSALDRGHEKLFF. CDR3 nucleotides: TGCAGTGCTTTGGACAGGGGGCATGAAAAACTGTTTTTT.

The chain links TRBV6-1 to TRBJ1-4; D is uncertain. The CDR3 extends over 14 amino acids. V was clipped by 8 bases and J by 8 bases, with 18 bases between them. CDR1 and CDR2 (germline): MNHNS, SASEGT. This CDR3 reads CASFSGRPAEKLFF. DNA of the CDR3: TGTGCCAGCTTCAGCGGGCGGCCGGCGGAAAAACTGTTTTTT.

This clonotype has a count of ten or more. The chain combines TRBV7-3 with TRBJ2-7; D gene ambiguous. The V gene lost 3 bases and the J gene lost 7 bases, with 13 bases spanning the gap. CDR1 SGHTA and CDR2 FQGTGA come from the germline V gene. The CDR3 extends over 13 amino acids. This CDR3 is CASSFMPLGEQYF. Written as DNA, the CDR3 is TGTGCCAGCAGCTTTATGCCGCTTGGGGAGCAGTACTTC.

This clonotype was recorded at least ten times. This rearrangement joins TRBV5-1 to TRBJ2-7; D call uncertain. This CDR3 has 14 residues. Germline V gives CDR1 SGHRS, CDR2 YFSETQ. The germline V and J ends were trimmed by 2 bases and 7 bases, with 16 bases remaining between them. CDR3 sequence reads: CASSLRSPLGEQYF. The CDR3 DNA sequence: TGCGCCAGCAGCTTACGGAGTCCCCTGGGAGAGCAGTACTTC.

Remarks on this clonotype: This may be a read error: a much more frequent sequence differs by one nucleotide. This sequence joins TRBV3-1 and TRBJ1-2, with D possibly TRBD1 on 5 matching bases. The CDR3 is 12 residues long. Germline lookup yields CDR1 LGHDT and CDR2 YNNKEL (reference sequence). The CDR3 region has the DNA TGTGCCGGCAGCCGGATGACAGAGGGCTACACCTTC. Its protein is CAGSRMTEGYTF.

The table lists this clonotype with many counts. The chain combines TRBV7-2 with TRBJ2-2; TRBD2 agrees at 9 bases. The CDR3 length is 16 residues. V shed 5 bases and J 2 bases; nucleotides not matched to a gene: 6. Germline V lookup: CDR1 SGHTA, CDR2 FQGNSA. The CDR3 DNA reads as TGTGCCAGCAGCCCATCCGGGACTAGCAACACCGGGGAGCTGTTTTTT. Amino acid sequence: CASSPSGTSNTGELFF.

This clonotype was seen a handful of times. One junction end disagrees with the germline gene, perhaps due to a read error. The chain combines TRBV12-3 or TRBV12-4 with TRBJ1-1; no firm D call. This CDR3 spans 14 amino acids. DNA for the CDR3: TGTGCCAGCAGTTTAAGGCATTTGAACACTGAAGCTTCCTTT. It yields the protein CASSLRHLNTEASF.

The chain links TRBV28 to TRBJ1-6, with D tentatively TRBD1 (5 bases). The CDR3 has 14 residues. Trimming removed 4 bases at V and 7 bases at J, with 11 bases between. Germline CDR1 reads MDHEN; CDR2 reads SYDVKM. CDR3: CASSWVTANSPLHF. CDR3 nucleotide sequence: TGTGCCAGCAGTTGGGTGACAGCCAATTCACCCCTCCACTTT.

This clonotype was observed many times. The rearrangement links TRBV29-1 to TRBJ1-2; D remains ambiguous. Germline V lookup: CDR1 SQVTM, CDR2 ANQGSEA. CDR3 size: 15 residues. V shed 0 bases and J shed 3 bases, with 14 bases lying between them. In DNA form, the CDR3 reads TGCAGCGTTGAAGATTGGTACGGGTTGGACTATGGCTACACCTTC. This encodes CSVEDWYGLDYGYTF.

The CDR3 DNA is TGCAGCGTTGGACAGGTGGCGAACACTGAAGCTTTCTTT. Its protein is CSVGQVANTEAFF. J is TRBJ1-1 and V is TRBV29-1; perhaps TRBD1 as D (6 bases). CDR1 and CDR2 (germline): SQVTM, ANQGSEA. The CDR3 consists of 13 residues. V lost 4 bases and J 1 base, leaving 10 bases between the germline ends.

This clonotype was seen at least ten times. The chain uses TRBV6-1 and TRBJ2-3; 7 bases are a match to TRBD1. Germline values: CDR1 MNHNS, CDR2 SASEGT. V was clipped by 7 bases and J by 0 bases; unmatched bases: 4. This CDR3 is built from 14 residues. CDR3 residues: CASNRDSSTDTQYF. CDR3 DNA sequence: TGTGCCAGCAACAGGGACAGTAGCACAGATACGCAGTATTTT.

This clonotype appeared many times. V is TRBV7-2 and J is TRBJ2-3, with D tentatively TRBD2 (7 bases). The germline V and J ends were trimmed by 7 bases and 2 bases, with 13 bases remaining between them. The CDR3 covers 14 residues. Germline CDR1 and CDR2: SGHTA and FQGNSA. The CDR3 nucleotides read TGTGCCAGCAAGAGGGGGGGATCCACAGATACGCAGTATTTT. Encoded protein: CASKRGGSTDTQYF.

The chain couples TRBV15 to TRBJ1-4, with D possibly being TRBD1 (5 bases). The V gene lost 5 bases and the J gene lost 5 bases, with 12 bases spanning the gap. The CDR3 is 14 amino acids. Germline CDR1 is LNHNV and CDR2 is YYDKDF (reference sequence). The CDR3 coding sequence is TGTGCCACCAGCGGGGAGGGGCGGAATGAAAAACTGTTTTTT. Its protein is CATSGEGRNEKLFF.

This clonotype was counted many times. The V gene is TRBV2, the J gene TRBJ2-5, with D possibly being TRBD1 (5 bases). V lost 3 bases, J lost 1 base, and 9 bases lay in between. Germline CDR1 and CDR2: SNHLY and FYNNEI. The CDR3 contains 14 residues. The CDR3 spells CASSDHRTQETQYF. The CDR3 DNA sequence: TGTGCCAGCAGTGATCACAGGACCCAAGAGACCCAGTACTTC.

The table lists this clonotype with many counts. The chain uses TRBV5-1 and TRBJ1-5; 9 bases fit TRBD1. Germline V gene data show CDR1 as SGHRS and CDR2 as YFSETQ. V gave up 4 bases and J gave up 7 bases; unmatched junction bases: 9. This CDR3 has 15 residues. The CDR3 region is CASSLMTGGDQPQHF. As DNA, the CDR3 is TGCGCCAGCAGCCTAATGACAGGGGGGGACCAGCCCCAGCATTTT.

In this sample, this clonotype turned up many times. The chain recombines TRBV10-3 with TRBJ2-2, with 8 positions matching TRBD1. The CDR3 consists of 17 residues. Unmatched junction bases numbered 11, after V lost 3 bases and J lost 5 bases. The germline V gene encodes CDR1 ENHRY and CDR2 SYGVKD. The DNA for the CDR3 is TGTGCCATCAGTGACCATGGGAAGGACAGGGTGACCGGGGAGCTGTTTTTT. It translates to CAISDHGKDRVTGELFF.

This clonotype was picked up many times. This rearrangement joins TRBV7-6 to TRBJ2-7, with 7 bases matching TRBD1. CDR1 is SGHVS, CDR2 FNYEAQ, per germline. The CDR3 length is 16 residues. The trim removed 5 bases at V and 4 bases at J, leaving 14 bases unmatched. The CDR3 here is CASSGGQGGAGYEQYF. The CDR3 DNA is TGTGCCAGCAGCGGTGGCCAAGGGGGCGCCGGATACGAGCAGTACTTC.

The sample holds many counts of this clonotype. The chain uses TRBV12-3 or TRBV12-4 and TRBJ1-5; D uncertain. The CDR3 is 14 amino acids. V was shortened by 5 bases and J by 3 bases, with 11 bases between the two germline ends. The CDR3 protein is CASSRNSNNQPQHF. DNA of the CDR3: TGTGCCAGCAGTCGTAACAGCAACAATCAGCCCCAGCATTTT.

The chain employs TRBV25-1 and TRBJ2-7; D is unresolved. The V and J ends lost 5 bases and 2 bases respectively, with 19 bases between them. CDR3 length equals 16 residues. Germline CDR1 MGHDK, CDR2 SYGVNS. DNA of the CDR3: TGTGCCAGCAGTTCGCGAATGGGGTACAGCCCCTACGAGCAGTACTTC. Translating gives CASSSRMGYSPYEQYF.

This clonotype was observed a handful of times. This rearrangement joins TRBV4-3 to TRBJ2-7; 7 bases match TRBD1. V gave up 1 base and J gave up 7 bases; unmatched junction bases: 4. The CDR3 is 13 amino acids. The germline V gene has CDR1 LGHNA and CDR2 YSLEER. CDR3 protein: CASSQVQGEEQYF. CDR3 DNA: TGCGCCAGCAGCCAAGTTCAGGGGGAAGAGCAGTACTTC.

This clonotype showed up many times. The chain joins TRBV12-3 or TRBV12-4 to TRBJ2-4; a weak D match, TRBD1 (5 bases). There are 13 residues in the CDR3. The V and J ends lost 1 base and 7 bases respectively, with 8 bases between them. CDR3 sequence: CASSLGGMNIQYF. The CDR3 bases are TGTGCCAGCAGTTTAGGGGGCATGAACATTCAGTACTTC.

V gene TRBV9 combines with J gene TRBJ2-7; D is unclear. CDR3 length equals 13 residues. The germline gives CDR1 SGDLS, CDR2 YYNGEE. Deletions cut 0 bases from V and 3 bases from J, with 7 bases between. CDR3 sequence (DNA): TGTGCCAGCAGCGTAGGGGCTAACTACGAGCAGTACTTC. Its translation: CASSVGANYEQYF.

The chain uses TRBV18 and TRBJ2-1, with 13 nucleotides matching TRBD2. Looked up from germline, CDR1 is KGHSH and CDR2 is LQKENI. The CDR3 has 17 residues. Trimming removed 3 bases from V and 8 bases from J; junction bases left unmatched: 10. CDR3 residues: CASSPLGTSGISDEQFF. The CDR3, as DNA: TGTGCCAGCTCACCCCTTGGGACTAGCGGGATAAGCGATGAGCAGTTCTTC.

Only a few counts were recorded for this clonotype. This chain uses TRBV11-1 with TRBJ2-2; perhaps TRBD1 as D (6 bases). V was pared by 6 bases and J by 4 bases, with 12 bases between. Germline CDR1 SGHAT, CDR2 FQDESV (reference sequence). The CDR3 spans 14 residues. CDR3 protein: CASSSQGITGELFF. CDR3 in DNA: TGTGCCAGCAGTTCTCAGGGGATCACCGGGGAGCTGTTTTTT.

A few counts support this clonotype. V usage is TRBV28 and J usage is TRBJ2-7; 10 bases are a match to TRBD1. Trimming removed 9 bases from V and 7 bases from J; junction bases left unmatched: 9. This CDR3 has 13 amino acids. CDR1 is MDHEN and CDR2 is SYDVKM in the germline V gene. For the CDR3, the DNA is TGTGCCAGGAGGACAGGGGGGACTGAAGAGCAGTACTTC. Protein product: CARRTGGTEEQYF. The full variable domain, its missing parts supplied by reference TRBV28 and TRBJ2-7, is DVKVTQSSRYLVKRTGEKVFLECVQDMDHENMFWYRQDPGLGLRLIYFSYDVKMKEKGDIPEGYSVSREKKERFSLILESASTNQTSMYLCARRTGGTEEQYFGPGTRLTVT.

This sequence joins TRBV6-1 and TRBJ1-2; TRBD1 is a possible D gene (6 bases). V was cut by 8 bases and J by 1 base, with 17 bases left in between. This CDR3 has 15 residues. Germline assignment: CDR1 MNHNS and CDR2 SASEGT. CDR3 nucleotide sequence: TGTGCCAGCGGGTATTACAGGGCCAGTAACTATGGCTACACCTTC. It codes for CASGYYRASNYGYTF.

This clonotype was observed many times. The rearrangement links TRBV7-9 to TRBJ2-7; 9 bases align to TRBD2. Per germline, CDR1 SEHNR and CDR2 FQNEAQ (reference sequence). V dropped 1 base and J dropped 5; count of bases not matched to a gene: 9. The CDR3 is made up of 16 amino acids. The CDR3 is CASSLVRSGSLNEQYF. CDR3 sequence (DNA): TGTGCCAGCAGCTTAGTACGTAGCGGGAGTCTAAACGAGCAGTACTTC.

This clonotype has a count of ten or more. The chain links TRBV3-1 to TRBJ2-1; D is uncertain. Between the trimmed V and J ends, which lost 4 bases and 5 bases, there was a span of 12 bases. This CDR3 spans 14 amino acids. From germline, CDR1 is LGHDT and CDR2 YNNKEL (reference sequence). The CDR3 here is CASSPGLYHNEQFF. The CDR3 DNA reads TGTGCCAGCAGCCCGGGCTTATACCACAATGAGCAGTTCTTC.

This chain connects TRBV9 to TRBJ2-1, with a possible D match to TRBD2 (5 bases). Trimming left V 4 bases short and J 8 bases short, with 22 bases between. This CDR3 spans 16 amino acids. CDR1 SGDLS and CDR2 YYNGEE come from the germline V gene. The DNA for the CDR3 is TGTGCCAGCAGCTCCCGACGGTTGGCGGGTGGGGATGAGCAGTTCTTC. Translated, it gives CASSSRRLAGGDEQFF.

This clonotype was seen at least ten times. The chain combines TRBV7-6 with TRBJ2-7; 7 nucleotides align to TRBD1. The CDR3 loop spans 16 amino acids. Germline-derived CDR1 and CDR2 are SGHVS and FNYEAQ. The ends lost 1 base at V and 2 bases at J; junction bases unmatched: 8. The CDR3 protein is CASSLEQGLVTYEQYF. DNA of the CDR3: TGTGCCAGCAGCTTAGAACAGGGGTTGGTAACCTACGAGCAGTACTTC.